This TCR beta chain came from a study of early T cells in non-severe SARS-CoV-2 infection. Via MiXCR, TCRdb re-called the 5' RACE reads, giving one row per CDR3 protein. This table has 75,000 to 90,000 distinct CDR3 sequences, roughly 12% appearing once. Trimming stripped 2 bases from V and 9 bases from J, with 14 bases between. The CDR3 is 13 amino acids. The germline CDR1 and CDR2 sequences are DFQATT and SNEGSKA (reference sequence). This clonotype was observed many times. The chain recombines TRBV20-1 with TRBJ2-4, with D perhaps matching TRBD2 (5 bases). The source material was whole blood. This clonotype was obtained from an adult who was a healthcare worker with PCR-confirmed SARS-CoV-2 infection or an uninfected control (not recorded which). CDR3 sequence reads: CSARLVSGGIQYF. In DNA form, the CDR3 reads TGCAGTGCTAGACTAGTCAGTGGAGGCATTCAGTACTTC.